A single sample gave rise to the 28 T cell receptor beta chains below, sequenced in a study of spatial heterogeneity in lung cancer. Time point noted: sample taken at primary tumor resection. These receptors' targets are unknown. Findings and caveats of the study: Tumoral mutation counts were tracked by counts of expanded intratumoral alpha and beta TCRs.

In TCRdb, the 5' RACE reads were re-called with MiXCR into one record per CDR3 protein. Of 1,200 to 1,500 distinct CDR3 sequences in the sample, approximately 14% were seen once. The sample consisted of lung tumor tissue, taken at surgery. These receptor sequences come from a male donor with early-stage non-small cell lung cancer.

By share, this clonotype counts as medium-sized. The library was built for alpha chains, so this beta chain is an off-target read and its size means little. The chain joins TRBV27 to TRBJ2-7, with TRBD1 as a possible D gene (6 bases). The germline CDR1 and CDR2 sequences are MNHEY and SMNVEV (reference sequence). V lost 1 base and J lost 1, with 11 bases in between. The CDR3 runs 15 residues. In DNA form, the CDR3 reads TGTGCCAGCAGTTTATTTGACGGGACATCCTACGAGCAGTACTTC. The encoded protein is CASSLFDGTSYEQYF.

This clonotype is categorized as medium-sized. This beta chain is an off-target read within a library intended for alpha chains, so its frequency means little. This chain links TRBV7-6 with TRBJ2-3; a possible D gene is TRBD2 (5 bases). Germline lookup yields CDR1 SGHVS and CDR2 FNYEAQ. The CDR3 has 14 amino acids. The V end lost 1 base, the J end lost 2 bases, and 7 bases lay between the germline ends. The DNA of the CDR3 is TGTGCCAGCAGCTTAGAGCGGAACACAGATACGCAGTATTTT. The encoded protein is CASSLERNTDTQYF.

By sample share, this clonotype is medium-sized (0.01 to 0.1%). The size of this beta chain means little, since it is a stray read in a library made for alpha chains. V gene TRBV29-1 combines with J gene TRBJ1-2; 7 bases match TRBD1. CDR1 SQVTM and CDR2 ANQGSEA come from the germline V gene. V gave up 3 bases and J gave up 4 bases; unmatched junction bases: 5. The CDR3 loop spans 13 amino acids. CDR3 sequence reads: CSVEEGASYGYTF. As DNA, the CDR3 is TGCAGCGTTGAGGAGGGGGCGAGCTATGGCTACACCTTC.

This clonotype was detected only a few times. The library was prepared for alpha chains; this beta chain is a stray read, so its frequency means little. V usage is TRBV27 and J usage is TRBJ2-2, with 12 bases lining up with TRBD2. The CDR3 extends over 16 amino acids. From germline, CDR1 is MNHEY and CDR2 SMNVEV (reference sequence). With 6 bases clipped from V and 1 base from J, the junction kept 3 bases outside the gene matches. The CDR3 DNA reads TGTGCCAGCAGCTGGGGACTAGCGGGGAACACCGGGGAGCTGTTTTTT. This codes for CASSWGLAGNTGELFF.

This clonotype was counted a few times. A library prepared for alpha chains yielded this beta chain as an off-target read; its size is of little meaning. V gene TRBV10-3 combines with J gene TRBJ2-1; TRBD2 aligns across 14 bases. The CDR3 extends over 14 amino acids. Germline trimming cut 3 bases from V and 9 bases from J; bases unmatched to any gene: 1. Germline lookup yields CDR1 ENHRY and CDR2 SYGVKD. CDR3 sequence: CAISEGTSGSEQFF. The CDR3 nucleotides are TGTGCCATCAGTGAAGGGACTAGCGGGAGTGAGCAGTTCTTC.

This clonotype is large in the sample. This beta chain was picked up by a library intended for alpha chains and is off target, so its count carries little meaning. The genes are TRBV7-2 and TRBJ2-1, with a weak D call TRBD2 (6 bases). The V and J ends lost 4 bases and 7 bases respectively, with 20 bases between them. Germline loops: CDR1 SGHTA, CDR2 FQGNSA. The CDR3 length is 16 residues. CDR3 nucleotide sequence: TGTGCCAGCAGCTCTAACCCGGGGAGGCACAGGAATGAGCAGTTCTTC. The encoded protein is CASSSNPGRHRNEQFF.

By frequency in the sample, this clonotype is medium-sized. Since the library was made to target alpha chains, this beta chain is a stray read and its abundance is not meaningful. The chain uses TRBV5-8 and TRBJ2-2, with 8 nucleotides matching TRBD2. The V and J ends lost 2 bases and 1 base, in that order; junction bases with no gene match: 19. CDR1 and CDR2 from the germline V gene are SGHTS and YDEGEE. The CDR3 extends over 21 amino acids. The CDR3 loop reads CASSFTGISGSLGVNTGELFF. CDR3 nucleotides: TGTGCCAGCAGCTTCACAGGGATCAGCGGGAGCCTCGGTGTGAACACCGGGGAGCTGTTTTTT.

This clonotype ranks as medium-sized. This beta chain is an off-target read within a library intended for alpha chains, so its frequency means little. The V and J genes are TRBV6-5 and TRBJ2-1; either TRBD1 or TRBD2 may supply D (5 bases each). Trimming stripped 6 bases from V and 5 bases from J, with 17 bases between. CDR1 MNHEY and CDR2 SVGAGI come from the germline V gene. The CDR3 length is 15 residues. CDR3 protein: CASSLGPGRHNEQFF. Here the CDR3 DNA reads TGTGCCAGCAGCCTTGGCCCGGGGCGGCACAATGAGCAGTTCTTC.

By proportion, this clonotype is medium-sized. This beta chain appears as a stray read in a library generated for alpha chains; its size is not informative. The CDR3 protein is CASRSEVSSYNSPLHF. Here the CDR3 DNA reads TGTGCCAGCCGATCGGAGGTTAGCTCCTATAATTCACCCCTCCACTTT. This chain connects TRBV7-9 to TRBJ1-6; D is undetermined. Trimming shortened V by 8 bases and J by 0 bases, and 14 bases separated the two germline ends. The CDR3 has 16 residues. CDR1 is SEHNR and CDR2 is FQNEAQ in the germline V gene (reference sequence).

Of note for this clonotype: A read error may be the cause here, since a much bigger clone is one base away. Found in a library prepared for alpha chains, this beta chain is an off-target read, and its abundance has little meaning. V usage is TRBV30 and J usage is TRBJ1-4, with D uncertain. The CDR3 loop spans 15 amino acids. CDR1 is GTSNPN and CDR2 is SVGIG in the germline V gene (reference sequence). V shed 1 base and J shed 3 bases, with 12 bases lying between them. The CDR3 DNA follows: TGTGCCTGGAGTGCCTGGAACAACTCTAATGAAAAACTGTTTTTT. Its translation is CAWSAWNNSNEKLFF.

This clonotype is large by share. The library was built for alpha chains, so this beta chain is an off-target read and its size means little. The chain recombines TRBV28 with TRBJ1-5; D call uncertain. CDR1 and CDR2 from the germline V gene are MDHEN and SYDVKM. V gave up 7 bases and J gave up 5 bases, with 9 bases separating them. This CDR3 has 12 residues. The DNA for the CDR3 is TGTGCCAGCACTAGAGCTGATCAGCCCCAGCATTTT. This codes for CASTRADQPQHF.

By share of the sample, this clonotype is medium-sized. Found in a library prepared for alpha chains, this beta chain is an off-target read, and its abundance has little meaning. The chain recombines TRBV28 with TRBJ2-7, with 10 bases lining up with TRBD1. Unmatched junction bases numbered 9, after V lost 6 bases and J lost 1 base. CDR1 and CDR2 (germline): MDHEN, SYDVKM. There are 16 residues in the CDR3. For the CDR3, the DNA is TGTGCCAGCAGCCGGGACAGGGGTGGGAAGTCCTACGAGCAGTACTTC. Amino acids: CASSRDRGGKSYEQYF.

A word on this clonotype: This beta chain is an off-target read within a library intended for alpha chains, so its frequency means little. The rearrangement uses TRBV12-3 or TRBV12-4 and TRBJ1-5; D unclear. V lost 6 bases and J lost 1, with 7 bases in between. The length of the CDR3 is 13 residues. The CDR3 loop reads CASRGISNQPQHF. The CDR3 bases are TGTGCCAGCAGGGGTATAAGCAATCAGCCCCAGCATTTT.

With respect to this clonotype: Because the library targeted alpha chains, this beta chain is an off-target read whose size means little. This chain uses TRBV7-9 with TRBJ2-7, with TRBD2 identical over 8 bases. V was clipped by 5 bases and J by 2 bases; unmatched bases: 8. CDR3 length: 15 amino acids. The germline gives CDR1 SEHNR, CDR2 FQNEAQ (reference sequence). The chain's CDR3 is CASSLQRGPAYEQYF. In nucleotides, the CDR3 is TGTGCCAGCAGCCTTCAGCGGGGGCCCGCCTACGAGCAGTACTTC.

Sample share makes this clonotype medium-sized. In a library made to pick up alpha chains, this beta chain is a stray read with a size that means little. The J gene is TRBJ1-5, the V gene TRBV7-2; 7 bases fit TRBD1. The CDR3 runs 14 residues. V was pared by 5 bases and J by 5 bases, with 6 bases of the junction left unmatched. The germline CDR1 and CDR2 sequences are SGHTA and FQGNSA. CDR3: CASSQGGFDQPQHF. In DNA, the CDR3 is TGTGCCAGCAGCCAGGGGGGATTCGATCAGCCCCAGCATTTT.

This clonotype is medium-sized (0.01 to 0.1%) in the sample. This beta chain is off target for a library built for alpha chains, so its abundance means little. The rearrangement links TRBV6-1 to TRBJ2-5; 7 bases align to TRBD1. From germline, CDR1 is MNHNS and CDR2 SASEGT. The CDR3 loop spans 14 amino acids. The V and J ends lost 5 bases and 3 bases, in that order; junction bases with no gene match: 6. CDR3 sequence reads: CASSLWDSEETQYF. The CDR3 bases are TGTGCCAGCAGTCTGTGGGACAGCGAAGAGACCCAGTACTTC.

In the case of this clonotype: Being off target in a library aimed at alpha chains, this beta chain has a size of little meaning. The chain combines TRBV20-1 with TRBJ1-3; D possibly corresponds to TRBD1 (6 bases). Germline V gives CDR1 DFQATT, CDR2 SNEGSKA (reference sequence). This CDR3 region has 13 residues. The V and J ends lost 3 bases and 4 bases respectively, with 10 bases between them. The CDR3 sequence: CSARRGSGNTIYF. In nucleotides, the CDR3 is TGCAGTGCTAGGAGGGGGTCGGGAAACACCATATATTTT.

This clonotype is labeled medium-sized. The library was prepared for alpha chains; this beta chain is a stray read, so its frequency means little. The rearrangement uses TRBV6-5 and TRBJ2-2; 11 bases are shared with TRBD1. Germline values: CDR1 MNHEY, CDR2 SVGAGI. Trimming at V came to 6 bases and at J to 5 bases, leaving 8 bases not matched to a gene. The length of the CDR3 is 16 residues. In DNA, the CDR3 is TGTGCCAGCAGAACTGGGACAGGGGGGAGAACCGGGGAGCTGTTTTTT. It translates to CASRTGTGGRTGELFF.

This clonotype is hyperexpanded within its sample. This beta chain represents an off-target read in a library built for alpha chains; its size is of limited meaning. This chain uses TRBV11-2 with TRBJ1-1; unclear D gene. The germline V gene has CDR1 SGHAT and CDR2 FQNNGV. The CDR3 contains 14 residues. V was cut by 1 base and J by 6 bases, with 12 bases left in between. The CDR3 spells CASSLAALGAEAFF. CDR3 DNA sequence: TGTGCCAGCAGCTTAGCCGCCCTTGGCGCTGAAGCTTTCTTT.

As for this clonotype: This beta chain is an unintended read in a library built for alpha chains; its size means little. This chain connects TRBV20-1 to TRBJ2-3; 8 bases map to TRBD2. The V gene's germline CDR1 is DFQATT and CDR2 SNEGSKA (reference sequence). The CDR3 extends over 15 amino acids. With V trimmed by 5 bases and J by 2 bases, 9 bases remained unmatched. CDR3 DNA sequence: TGCAGTGCTGACGACGGGAGGGGGAACACAGATACGCAGTATTTT. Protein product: CSADDGRGNTDTQYF.

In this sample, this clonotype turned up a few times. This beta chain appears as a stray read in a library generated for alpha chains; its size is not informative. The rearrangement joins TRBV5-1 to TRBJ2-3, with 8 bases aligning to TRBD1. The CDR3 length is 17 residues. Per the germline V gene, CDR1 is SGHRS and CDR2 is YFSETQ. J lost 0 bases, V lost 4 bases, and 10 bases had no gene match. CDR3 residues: CASSPGLDRASTDTQYF. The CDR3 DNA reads TGCGCCAGCAGCCCGGGCCTGGACAGGGCGAGCACAGATACGCAGTATTTT. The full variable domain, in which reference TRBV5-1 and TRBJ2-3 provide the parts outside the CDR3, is KAGVTQTPRYLIKTRGQQVTLSCSPISGHRSVSWYQQTPGQGLQFLFEYFSETQRNKGNFPGRFSGRQFSNSRSEMNVSTLELGDSALYLCASSPGLDRASTDTQYFGPGTRLTVL.

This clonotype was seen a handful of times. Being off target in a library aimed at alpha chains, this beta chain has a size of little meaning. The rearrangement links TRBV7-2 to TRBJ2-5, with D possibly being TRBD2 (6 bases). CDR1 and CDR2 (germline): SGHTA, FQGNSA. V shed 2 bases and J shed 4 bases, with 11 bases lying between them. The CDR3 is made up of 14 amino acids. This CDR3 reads CASSLRGTGETQYF. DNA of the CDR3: TGTGCCAGCAGCTTACGAGGGACTGGAGAGACCCAGTACTTC.

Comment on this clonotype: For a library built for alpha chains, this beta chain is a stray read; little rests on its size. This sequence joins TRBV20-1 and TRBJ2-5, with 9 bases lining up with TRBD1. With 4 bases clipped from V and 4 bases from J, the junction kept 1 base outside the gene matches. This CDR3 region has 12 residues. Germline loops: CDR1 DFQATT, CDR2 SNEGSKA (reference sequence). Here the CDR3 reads CSATDRGETQYF. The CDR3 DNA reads TGCAGTGCTACGGACAGGGGAGAGACCCAGTACTTC.

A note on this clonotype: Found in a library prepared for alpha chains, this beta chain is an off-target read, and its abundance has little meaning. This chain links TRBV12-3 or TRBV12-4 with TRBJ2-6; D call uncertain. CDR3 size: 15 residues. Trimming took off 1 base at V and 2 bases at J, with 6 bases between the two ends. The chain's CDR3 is CASSLEGAGANVLTF. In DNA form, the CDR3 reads TGTGCCAGCAGTTTAGAGGGTGCTGGGGCCAACGTCCTGACTTTC.

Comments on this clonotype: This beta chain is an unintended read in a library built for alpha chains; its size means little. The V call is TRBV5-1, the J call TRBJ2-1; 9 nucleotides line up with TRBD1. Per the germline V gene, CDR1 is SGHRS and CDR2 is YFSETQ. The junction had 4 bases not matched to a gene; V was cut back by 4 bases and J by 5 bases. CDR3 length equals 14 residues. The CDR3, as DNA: TGCGCCAGCAGCCCCTGGACAGGGGACAATGAGCAGTTCTTC. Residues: CASSPWTGDNEQFF. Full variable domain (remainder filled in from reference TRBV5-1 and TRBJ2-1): KAGVTQTPRYLIKTRGQQVTLSCSPISGHRSVSWYQQTPGQGLQFLFEYFSETQRNKGNFPGRFSGRQFSNSRSEMNVSTLELGDSALYLCASSPWTGDNEQFFGPGTRLTVL.

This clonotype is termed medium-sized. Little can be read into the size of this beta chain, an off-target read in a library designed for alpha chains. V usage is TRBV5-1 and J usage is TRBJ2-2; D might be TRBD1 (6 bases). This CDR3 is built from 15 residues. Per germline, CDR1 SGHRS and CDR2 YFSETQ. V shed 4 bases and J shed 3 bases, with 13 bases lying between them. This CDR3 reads CASSGAGADTGELFF. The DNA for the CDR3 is TGCGCCAGCAGCGGTGCAGGGGCTGACACCGGGGAGCTGTTTTTT.

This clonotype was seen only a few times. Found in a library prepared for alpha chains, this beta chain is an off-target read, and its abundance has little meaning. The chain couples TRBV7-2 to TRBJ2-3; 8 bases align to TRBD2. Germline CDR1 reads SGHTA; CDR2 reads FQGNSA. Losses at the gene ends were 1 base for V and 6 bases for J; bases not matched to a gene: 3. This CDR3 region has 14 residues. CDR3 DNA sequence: TGTGCCAGCAGCTTAGGGAGCGGGAGTGATACGCAGTATTTT. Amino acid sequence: CASSLGSGSDTQYF.

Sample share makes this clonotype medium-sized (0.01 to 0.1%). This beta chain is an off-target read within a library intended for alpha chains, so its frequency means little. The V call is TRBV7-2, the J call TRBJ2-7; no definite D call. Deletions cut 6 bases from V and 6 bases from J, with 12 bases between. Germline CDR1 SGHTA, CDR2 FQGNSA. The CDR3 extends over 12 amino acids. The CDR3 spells CASRFDFGEQYF. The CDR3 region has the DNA TGTGCCAGCAGGTTTGACTTTGGCGAGCAGTACTTC.